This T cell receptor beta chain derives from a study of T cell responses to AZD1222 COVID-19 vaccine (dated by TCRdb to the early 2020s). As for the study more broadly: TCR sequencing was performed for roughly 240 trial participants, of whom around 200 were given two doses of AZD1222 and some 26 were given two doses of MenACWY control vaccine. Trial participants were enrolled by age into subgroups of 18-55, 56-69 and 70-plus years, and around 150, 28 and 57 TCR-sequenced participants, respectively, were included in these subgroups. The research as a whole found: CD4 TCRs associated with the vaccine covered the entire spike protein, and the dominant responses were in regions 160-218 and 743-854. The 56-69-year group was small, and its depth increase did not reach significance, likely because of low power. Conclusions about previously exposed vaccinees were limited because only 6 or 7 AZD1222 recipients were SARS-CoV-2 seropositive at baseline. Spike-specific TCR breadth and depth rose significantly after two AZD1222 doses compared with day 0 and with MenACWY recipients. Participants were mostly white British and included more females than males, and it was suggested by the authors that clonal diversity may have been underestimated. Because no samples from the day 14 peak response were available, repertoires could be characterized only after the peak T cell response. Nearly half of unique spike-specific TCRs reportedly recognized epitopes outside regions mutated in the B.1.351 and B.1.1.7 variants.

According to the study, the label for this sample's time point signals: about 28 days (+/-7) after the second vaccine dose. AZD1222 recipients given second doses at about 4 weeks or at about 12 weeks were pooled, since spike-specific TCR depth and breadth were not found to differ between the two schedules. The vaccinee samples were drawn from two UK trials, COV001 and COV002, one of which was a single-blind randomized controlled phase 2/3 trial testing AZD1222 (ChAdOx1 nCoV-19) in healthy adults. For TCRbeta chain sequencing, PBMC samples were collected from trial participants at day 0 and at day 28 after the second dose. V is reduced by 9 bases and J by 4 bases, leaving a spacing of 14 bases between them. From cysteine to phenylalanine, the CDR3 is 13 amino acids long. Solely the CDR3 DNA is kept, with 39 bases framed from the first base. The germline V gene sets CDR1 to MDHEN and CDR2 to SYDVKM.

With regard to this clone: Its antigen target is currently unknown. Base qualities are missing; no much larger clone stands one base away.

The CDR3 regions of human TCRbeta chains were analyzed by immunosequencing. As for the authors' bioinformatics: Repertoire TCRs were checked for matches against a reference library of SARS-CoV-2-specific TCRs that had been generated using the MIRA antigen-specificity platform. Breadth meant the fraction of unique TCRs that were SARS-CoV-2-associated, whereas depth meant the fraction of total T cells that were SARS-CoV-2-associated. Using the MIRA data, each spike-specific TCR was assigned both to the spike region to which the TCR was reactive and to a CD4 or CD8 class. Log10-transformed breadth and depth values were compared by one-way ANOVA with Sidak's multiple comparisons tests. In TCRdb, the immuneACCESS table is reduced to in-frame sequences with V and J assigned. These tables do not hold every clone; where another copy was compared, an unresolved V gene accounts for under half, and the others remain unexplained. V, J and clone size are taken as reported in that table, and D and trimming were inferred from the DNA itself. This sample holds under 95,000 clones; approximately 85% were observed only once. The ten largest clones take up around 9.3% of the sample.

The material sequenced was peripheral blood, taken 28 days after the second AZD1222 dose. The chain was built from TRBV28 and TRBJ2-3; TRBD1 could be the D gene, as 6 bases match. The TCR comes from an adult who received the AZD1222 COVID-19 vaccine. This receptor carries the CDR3 CASSRGTADTQYF. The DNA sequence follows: TGTGCCAGTTCTAGGGGGACGGCAGATACGCAGTATTTT.